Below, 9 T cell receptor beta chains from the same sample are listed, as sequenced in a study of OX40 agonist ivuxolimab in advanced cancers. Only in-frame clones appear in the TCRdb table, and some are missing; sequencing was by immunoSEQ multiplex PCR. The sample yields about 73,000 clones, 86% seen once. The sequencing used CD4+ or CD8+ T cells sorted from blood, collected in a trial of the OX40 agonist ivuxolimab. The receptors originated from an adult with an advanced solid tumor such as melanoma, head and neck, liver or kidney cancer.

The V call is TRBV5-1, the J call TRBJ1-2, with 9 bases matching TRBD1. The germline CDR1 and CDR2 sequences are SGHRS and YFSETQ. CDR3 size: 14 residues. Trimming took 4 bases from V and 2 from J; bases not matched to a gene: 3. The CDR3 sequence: CASSGDRGNYGYTF. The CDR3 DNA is TGCGCCAGCAGCGGCGACAGGGGGAACTATGGCTACACCTTC.

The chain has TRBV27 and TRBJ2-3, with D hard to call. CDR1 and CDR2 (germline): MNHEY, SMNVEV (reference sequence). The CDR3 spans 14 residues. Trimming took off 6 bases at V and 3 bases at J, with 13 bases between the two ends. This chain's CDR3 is CASRARVGTDTQYF. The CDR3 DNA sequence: TGTGCCAGCAGGGCACGCGTCGGAACAGATACGCAGTATTTT.

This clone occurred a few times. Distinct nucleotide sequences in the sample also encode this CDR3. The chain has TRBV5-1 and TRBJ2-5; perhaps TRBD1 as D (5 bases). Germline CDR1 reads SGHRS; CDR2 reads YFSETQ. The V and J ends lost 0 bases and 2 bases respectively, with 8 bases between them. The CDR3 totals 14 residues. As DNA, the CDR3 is TGCGCCAGCAGCTTGGAGGGGAATCAAGAGACCCAGTACTTC. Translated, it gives CASSLEGNQETQYF.

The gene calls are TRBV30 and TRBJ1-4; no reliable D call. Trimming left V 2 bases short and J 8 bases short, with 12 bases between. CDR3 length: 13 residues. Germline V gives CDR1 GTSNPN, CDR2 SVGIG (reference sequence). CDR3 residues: CAWSREVREKLFF. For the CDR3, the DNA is TGTGCCTGGAGTAGGGAGGTTAGGGAAAAACTGTTTTTT.

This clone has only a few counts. This CDR3 reads CASSYGGVTEKLFF. DNA for the CDR3: TGTGCCAGCTCGTACGGGGGAGTGACTGAAAAACTGTTTTTT. The chain joins TRBV6-6 to TRBJ1-4; D possibly corresponds to TRBD1 (5 bases). The CDR3 is made up of 14 amino acids. Germline assignment: CDR1 MNHNY and CDR2 SVGAGI (reference sequence). Trimming removed 8 bases from V and 7 bases from J, with 17 bases in between.

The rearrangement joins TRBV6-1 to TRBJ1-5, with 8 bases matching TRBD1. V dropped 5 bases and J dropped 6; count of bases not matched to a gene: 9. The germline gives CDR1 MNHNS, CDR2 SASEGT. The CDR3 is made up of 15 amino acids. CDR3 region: CASSPSTGGSQPQHF. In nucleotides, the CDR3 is TGTGCCAGCAGTCCTTCCACAGGGGGGAGTCAGCCCCAGCATTTT.

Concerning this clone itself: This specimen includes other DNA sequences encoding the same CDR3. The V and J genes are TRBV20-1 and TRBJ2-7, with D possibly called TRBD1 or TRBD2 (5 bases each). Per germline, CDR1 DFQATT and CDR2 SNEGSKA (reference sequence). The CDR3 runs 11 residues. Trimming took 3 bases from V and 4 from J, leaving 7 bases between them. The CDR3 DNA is TGCAGTGCTAGGGGGGTTTACGAGCAGTACTTC. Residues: CSARGVYEQYF.

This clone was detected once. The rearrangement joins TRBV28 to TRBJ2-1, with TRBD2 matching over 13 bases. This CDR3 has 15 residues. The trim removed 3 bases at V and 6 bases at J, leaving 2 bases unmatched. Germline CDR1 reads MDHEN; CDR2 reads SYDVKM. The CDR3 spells CASSLWTSGSNEQFF. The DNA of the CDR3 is TGTGCCAGCAGTTTGTGGACTAGCGGGAGCAATGAGCAGTTCTTC.

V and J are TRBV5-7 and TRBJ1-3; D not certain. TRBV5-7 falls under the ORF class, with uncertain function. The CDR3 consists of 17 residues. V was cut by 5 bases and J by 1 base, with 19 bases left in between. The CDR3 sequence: CASRSLSTARSGNTIYF. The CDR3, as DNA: TGTGCCAGCAGGAGTTTGTCCACAGCCCGATCTGGAAACACCATATATTTT.